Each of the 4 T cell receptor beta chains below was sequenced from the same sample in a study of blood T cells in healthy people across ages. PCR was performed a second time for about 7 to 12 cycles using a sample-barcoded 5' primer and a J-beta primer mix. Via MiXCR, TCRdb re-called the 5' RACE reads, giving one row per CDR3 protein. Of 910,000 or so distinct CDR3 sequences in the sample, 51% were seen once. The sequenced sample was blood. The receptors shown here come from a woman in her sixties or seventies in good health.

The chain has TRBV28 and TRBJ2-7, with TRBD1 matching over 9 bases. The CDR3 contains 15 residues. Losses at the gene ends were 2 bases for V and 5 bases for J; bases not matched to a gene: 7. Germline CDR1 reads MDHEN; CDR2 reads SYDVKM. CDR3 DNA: TGTGCCAGCAGTTTACTGCGGGACAGGGTAAACGAGCAGTACTTC. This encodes CASSLLRDRVNEQYF. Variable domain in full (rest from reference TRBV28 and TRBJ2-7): DVKVTQSSRYLVKRTGEKVFLECVQDMDHENMFWYRQDPGLGLRLIYFSYDVKMKEKGDIPEGYSVSREKKERFSLILESASTNQTSMYLCASSLLRDRVNEQYFGPGTRLTVT.

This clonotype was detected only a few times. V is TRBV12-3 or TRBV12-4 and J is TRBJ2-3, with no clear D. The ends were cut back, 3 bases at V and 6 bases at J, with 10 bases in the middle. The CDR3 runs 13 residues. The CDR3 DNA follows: TGTGCCAGCAGTTTCGTCTCCCACGATACGCAGTATTTT. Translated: CASSFVSHDTQYF.

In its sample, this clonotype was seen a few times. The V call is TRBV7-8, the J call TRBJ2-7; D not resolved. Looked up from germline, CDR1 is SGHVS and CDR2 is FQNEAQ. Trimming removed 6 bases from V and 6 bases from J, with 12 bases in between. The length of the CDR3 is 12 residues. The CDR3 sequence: CASRGYGVEQYF. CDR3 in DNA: TGTGCCAGCAGGGGTTATGGAGTCGAGCAGTACTTC.

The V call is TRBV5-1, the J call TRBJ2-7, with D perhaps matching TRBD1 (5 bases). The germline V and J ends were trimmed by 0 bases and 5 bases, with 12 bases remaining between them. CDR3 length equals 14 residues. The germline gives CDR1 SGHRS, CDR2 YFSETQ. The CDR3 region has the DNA TGCGCCAGCAGCTTGGAGGGGATTCAGGACGAGCAGTACTTC. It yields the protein CASSLEGIQDEQYF.